The sequence of this T cell receptor (beta chain) was determined in a study of T cell responses to AZD1222 COVID-19 vaccine (dated by TCRdb to about 2021). At the level of the whole study: TCR sequencing was performed for fewer than 250 trial participants, of whom around 210 were given two doses of AZD1222 and around 25 were given two doses of MenACWY control vaccine. Trial participants were enrolled by age into subgroups of 18-55, 56-69 and 70-plus years, and about 150, 27 and 61 TCR-sequenced participants, respectively, were included in these subgroups. The paper's findings and limits, for the study overall: Participants were mostly white British, with more females than males. The authors suggested clonal diversity may have been underestimated. The 56-69-year group was small, and its depth increase did not reach significance, likely because of low power. Reportedly, almost half of the unique spike-specific TCRs recognized epitopes lying outside the regions that are mutated in the B.1.351 and B.1.1.7 variants. Conclusions about previously exposed vaccinees are limited, since just 5 or 6 AZD1222 recipients were seropositive for SARS-CoV-2 at baseline. After two AZD1222 doses, both the breadth and the depth of spike-specific TCRs were significantly higher than at day 0 and than in MenACWY recipients. Because no day 14 peak-response samples were available, repertoires were characterized only after the peak T cell response. Vaccine-associated CD4 TCRs spanned the whole spike protein, with dominant responses in regions 160-218 and 743-854.

Looking up the germline V gene yields CDR1 MDHEN and CDR2 SYDVKM. Here V drops 11 bases and J drops 1 base, and the junction holds 15 bases not matched to any gene. The CDR3 goes from the cysteine to the phenylalanine over 16 residues. CDR3 DNA only is kept here, 48 bases in frame from base 1. The intended sense of this specimen's time point label: about 28 days (+/-7) after the second vaccine dose. Because spike-specific TCR depth and breadth did not differ between the two schedules, AZD1222 recipients who got a second dose at roughly 4 weeks were pooled with those who got a second dose at roughly 12 weeks. Vaccinee samples came from UK trials COV001 and COV002, including a single-blind randomized controlled phase 2/3 trial of AZD1222 (ChAdOx1 nCoV-19) in healthy adults. For TCRbeta chain sequencing, PBMC samples were collected from trial participants at day 0 and at day 28 after the second dose.

As to this clone: Its antigen is unknown. The sample holds no much larger clone one base away, and base qualities are not on file.

The CDR3 regions of human TCRbeta chains were subjected to immunosequencing. Processing in the source paper ran as follows. TCRs in the repertoires were matched against a reference library of SARS-CoV-2-specific TCRs that had been generated with the MIRA antigen-specificity platform. Breadth was defined as the fraction of unique TCRs that were SARS-CoV-2-associated. Depth was defined as the fraction of total T cells that were SARS-CoV-2-associated. Using the MIRA data, every spike-specific TCR was mapped to the spike region that the TCR reacted to and assigned to either a CD4 or a CD8 class. Log10-transformed breadth and depth values were compared by one-way ANOVA with Sidak's multiple comparisons tests. This immuneACCESS table, as held by TCRdb, lists in-frame sequences with V and J called but not all clones. Of the missing ones, under half trace to an unresolved V gene in checked studies; the others have no known cause. The V and J calls and clone size are taken from that table; D and trimming were inferred from the DNA. The sample records tens of thousands of clones, more than 85% of which are singletons. The top ten constitute around 30% of the sample.

The TCR was taken from an adult who received the AZD1222 COVID-19 vaccine. The chain is encoded by TRBV28 joined to TRBJ1-1, and 8 junction bases match TRBD1. Material: peripheral blood, obtained 28 days after the second AZD1222 dose. The CDR3 region: CALLGRTGKGNTEAFF. The DNA sequence reads TGTGCCTTGCTTGGTAGGACAGGGAAGGGGAACACTGAAGCTTTCTTT.